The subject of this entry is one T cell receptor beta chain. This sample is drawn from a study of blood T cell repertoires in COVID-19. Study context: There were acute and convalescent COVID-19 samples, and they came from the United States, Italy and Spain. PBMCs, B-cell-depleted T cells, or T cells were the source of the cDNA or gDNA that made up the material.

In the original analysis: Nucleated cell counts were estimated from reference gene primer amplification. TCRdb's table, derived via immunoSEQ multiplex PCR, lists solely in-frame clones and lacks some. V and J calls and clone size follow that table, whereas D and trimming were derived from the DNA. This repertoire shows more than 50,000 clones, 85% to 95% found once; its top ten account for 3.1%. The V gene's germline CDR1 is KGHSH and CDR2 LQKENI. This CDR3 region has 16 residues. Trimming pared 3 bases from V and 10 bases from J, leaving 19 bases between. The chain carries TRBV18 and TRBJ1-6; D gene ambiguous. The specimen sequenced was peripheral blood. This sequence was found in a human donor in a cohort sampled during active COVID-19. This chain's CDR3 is CASSPLGREEGSPLHF. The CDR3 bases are TGTGCCAGCTCACCTCTCGGACGGGAGGAAGGGTCACCCCTCCACTTT.